A selection of T cell receptor beta chains follows, all from one sample in a study of CD8 T cells in ankylosing spondylitis. TCRdb processed the 5' RACE reads anew with MiXCR; each CDR3 protein has one entry. This table has around 220,000 distinct CDR3 sequences, approximately 10% appearing once. Sequencing was done on a sample of blood, either unsorted or a sorted T cell fraction (not recorded which). These receptors were taken from a male donor with ankylosing spondylitis or in good health (not recorded which). Both conserved end residues are part of each CDR3. D genes are given only for firm matches. Expanded clones get a size class; other rows say once, few or many, or leave the size out.

D: TRBD1; J: TRBJ1-1; V: TRBV5-5; size: -; CDR3: CASSWEDREVTNTEAFF; DNA: TGTGCCAGCAGCTGGGAGGACAGGGAAGTTACGAACACTGAAGCTTTCTTT
D: -; J: TRBJ1-5; V: TRBV6-1; size: many; CDR3: CASSERVGNQPQHF; DNA: TGTGCCAGCAGTGAACGGGTAGGGAATCAGCCCCAGCATTTT
D: TRBD1; J: TRBJ1-1; V: TRBV2; size: -; CDR3: CASSLDRVTEAFF; DNA: TGTGCCAGCAGCCTCGACAGGGTTACTGAAGCTTTCTTT
D: -; J: TRBJ1-1; V: TRBV5-1; size: many; CDR3: CASSLGAGLNTEAFF; DNA: TGCGCCAGCAGCTTGGGGGCAGGATTGAACACTGAAGCTTTCTTT
D: TRBD2; J: TRBJ2-1; V: TRBV7-7; size: many; CDR3: CASSQGLAGANYEQFF; DNA: TGTGCTAGCAGCCAGGGACTAGCGGGGGCCAATTATGAGCAGTTCTTC
D: -; J: TRBJ2-2; V: TRBV24-1; size: many; CDR3: CATSDRLTFSNTGELFF; DNA: TGTGCCACCAGTGACAGACTTACCTTCAGCAACACCGGGGAGCTGTTTTTT
D: -; J: TRBJ2-5; V: TRBV12-3/TRBV12-4; size: many; CDR3: CASRLTGTPETQYF; DNA: TGTGCCAGCAGACTCACAGGGACCCCAGAGACCCAGTACTTC
D: -; J: TRBJ1-3; V: TRBV29-1; size: many; CDR3: CSVRELSGNTIYF; DNA: TGCAGCGTCCGGGAATTATCTGGAAACACCATATATTTT
D: -; J: TRBJ2-3; V: TRBV29-1; size: many; CDR3: CSVILTSTDTQYF; DNA: TGCAGCGTTATCCTGACTAGCACAGATACGCAGTATTTT
D: -; J: TRBJ2-1; V: TRBV5-1; size: few; CDR3: CASSLGGGRDLPYNEQFF; DNA: TGCGCCAGCAGCTTGGGAGGCGGGCGGGACTTACCCTACAATGAGCAGTTCTTC
D: -; J: TRBJ1-2; V: TRBV5-1; size: few; CDR3: CASSLEDNYGYTF; DNA: TGCGCCAGCAGCTTGGAGGATAACTATGGCTACACCTTC
D: -; J: TRBJ2-2; V: TRBV12-3/TRBV12-4; size: many; CDR3: CASQWSTGELFF; DNA: TGTGCCAGCCAATGGTCCACCGGGGAGCTGTTTTTT